The 17 T cell receptor beta chains in this list originate from one sample, sequenced in a study of cytomegalovirus exposure and HLA in healthy donors. TCRdb's table, derived via immunoSEQ multiplex PCR, lists solely in-frame clones and lacks some. The repertoire has about 200,000 clones, over 80% of them found once; the top ten carry 4.5% to 6%. Sequencing was carried out using PBMCs. Receptor source: a woman aged 18-29 years in good health and CMV-seronegative.

This clone was seen a few times. J is TRBJ1-2 and V is TRBV4-2; D is unresolved. V lost 3 bases and J 0 bases, leaving 8 bases between the germline ends. Germline CDR1 reads LGHNA; CDR2 reads YNFKEQ. This CDR3 spans 14 amino acids. The DNA of the CDR3 is TGTGCCAGCAGCCAGGACTCAGCTAACTATGGCTACACCTTC. Protein sequence: CASSQDSANYGYTF.

V usage is TRBV9 and J usage is TRBJ2-3; D is uncertain. Germline CDR1 and CDR2: SGDLS and YYNGEE. The CDR3 sequence is 13 residues long. Trimming took 5 bases from V and 6 from J, leaving 13 bases between them. In DNA form, the CDR3 reads TGTGCCAGCAGGGGGATGGTGGGGGATACGCAGTATTTT. Translating gives CASRGMVGDTQYF. Complete variable domain (other parts from reference TRBV9 and TRBJ2-3): DSGVTQTPKHLITATGQRVTLRCSPRSGDLSVYWYQQSLDQGLQFLIQYYNGEERAKGNILERFSAQQFPDLHSELNLSSLELGDSALYFCASRGMVGDTQYFGPGTRLTVL.

The chain joins TRBV4-1 to TRBJ2-2; D is unclear. V was shortened by 1 base and J by 1 base, with 7 bases between the two germline ends. The CDR3 is 15 amino acids. Germline CDR1 reads MGHRA; CDR2 reads YSYEKL. The CDR3 nucleotides read TGCGCCAGCAGCCAAGTAGATCAGAACACCGGGGAGCTGTTTTTT. It yields the protein CASSQVDQNTGELFF.

The rearrangement uses TRBV4-2 and TRBJ1-1; D is unclear. V gave up 1 base and J gave up 0 bases, with 6 bases separating them. CDR3 size: 14 residues. The germline V gene encodes CDR1 LGHNA and CDR2 YNFKEQ. The CDR3 loop reads CASSQAAMNTEAFF. CDR3 DNA sequence: TGTGCCAGCAGCCAAGCGGCCATGAACACTGAAGCTTTCTTT.

The chain has TRBV9 and TRBJ1-2; 9 bases are a match to TRBD1. The J segment lost 5 bases and the V segment lost 4 bases, leaving 6 bases of the junction unmatched. The CDR3 sequence is 14 residues long. From germline, CDR1 is SGDLS and CDR2 YYNGEE. CDR3 in amino acids: CASSPGTGTYGYTF. Here the CDR3 DNA reads TGTGCCAGCAGCCCCGGGACAGGGACTTATGGCTACACCTTC.

The J gene is TRBJ1-3, the V gene TRBV30; D remains ambiguous. The CDR3 is made up of 14 amino acids. V lost 1 base and J lost 0, with 7 bases in between. In germline, CDR1 is GTSNPN, CDR2 SVGIG (reference sequence). The CDR3 loop reads CAWSAGHSGNTIYF. Written as DNA, the CDR3 is TGTGCCTGGAGTGCGGGCCACTCTGGAAACACCATATATTTT.

This clone showed up just a few times. The rearrangement uses TRBV7-9 and TRBJ1-1; possibly TRBD1 for D (5 bases). The CDR3 runs to 13 residues. Between the trimmed V and J ends, which lost 3 bases and 5 bases, there was a span of 10 bases. Per germline, CDR1 SEHNR and CDR2 FQNEAQ (reference sequence). In nucleotides, the CDR3 is TGTGCCAGCAGCTTTGACAGTGATACTGAAGCTTTCTTT. It yields the protein CASSFDSDTEAFF.

This clone occurred a few times. The chain carries TRBV27 and TRBJ1-2; 7 nucleotides line up with TRBD1. The V and J ends lost 2 bases and 6 bases, in that order; junction bases with no gene match: 6. This CDR3 has 14 residues. Germline lookup yields CDR1 MNHEY and CDR2 SMNVEV (reference sequence). The CDR3 reads CASSLRGPLDGYTF. DNA for the CDR3: TGTGCCAGCAGTTTAAGGGGGCCATTGGATGGCTACACCTTC.

V gene TRBV5-1 combines with J gene TRBJ1-1, with 8 bases that match TRBD1. After removal of 4 bases from V and 3 bases from J, the junction contained 2 bases not matched to a gene. In germline, CDR1 is SGHRS, CDR2 YFSETQ. This CDR3 is built from 13 residues. The CDR3 DNA sequence: TGCGCCAGCAGCGTGGACAGGGACACTGAAGCTTTCTTT. Protein product: CASSVDRDTEAFF.

This chain uses TRBV7-2 with TRBJ2-7; D is perhaps TRBD2 (5 bases). The V end lost 5 bases, the J end lost 2 bases, and 7 bases lay between the germline ends. Germline V gives CDR1 SGHTA, CDR2 FQGNSA. This CDR3 contains 12 residues. The CDR3 sequence: CASSRDPYEQYF. Here the CDR3 DNA reads TGTGCCAGCAGCCGGGATCCCTACGAGCAGTACTTC.

The chain recombines TRBV4-1 with TRBJ2-7, with D possibly matching TRBD2 (6 bases). V was shortened by 5 bases and J by 2 bases, with 22 bases between the two germline ends. Germline CDR1 MGHRA, CDR2 YSYEKL. CDR3 length: 17 residues. CDR3 nucleotides: TGCGCCAGCAGCAGCGGGCGGGGTCGGGGGACGGCCTACGAGCAGTACTTC. Protein product: CASSSGRGRGTAYEQYF.

The chain joins TRBV7-3 to TRBJ2-1, with D perhaps TRBD2 (6 bases). The CDR3 is 14 amino acids. Trimming left V 4 bases short and J 9 bases short, with 16 bases between. The germline V gene encodes CDR1 SGHTA and CDR2 FQGTGA. The CDR3 spells CASSSGDVSGEQFF. The CDR3 bases are TGTGCCAGCAGCTCCGGAGACGTTAGCGGTGAGCAGTTCTTC.

V and J are TRBV14 and TRBJ1-2; no reliable D call. There are 13 residues in the CDR3. Per germline, CDR1 SGHDN and CDR2 FVKESK. Trimming cost V 0 bases and J 9 bases, with 11 bases left between them. The CDR3 bases are TGTGCCAGCAGCCAAGACGTCCTCGGGCGCTACACCTTC. It is translated as CASSQDVLGRYTF.

The rearrangement uses TRBV27 and TRBJ1-1, with D perhaps TRBD1 (5 bases). The CDR3 is 14 amino acids. From germline, CDR1 is MNHEY and CDR2 SMNVEV (reference sequence). V lost 3 bases and J lost 5, with 13 bases in between. CDR3 sequence reads: CASSFSQGRTEAFF. DNA for the CDR3: TGTGCCAGCAGTTTTAGCCAGGGCAGGACTGAAGCTTTCTTT.

The rearrangement uses TRBV6-5 and TRBJ1-1; the D gene is possibly TRBD1 (6 bases). This CDR3 has 15 amino acids. Trimming stripped 0 bases from V and 4 bases from J, with 12 bases between. CDR1 and CDR2 from the germline V gene are MNHEY and SVGAGI. The CDR3 sequence is CASSYSSGVGTEAFF. DNA for the CDR3: TGTGCCAGCAGTTACTCTTCAGGGGTCGGCACTGAAGCTTTCTTT.

Worth noting for this clone: This sample also contains other DNA sequences that code for the same CDR3. The rearrangement joins TRBV5-8 to TRBJ1-5; D uncertain. The CDR3 length is 12 residues. Trimming took 0 bases from V and 7 from J, leaving 5 bases between them. Per germline, CDR1 SGHTS and CDR2 YDEGEE. The CDR3 loop is CASSLVPQPQHF. In nucleotides, the CDR3 is TGTGCCAGCAGCTTGGTTCCCCAGCCCCAGCATTTT. Variable domain in full (rest from reference TRBV5-8 and TRBJ1-5): EAGVTQSPTHLIKTRGQQATLRCSPISGHTSVYWYQQALGLGLQFLLWYDEGEERNRGNFPPRFSGRQFPNYSSELNVNALELEDSALYLCASSLVPQPQHFGDGTRLSIL.

A few counts support this clone. CDR3 sequence: CASSIEGADTQYF. The CDR3, as DNA: TGTGCCAGTAGTATAGAGGGAGCGGATACGCAGTATTTT. The rearrangement joins TRBV19 to TRBJ2-3, with D tentatively TRBD2 (5 bases). Trimming stripped 0 bases from V and 6 bases from J, with 7 bases between. Germline loops: CDR1 LNHDA, CDR2 SQIVND (reference sequence). This CDR3 has 13 amino acids.